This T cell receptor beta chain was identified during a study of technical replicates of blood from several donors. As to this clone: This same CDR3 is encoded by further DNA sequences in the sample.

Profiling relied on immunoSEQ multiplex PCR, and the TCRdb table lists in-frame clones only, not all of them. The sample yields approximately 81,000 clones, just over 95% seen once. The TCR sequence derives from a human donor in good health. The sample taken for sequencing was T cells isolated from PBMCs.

CDR3 amino acids: CASSYQGGYEQYF. Here the CDR3 DNA reads TGTGCCAGCAGTTACCAGGGGGGCTACGAGCAGTACTTC. The genes are TRBV6-5 and TRBJ2-7, with D perhaps matching TRBD1 (7 bases). The CDR3 loop spans 13 amino acids. Germline CDR1 and CDR2: MNHEY and SVGAGI. V shed 2 bases and J shed 3 bases, with 8 bases lying between them.